This entry describes one TCR beta chain. Its target is not known. TCRdb's table, derived via immunoSEQ multiplex PCR, lists solely in-frame clones and lacks some. The sample yields some 1.5 million clones, approximately 96% seen once. The data derive from a study of shared clonotypes between healthy human individuals. Overall study context: Researchers drew samples from a couple of women and three men aged 18 to 49.

Germline CDR1 reads SGHRS; CDR2 reads YFSETQ. The CDR3 spans 17 residues. Trimming took 6 bases from V and 0 from J; bases not matched to a gene: 11. Findings of the study overall: Naive CD4 clonotype sharing across a few donors was around 5.5%. Larger estimated richness was generally seen in naive subsets than in memory subsets.

The chain couples TRBV5-1 to TRBJ2-1, with TRBD2 matching over 8 bases. This TCR was sampled from a man in his thirties or forties in good health. Sequencing was done on a sample of naive CD4+ T cells sorted from blood. The subset: CD45RA+ positively selected. The CDR3 loop reads CASKRSLAGGSYNEQFF. In DNA, the CDR3 is TGCGCCAGCAAACGGTCCTTGGCGGGAGGCTCCTACAATGAGCAGTTCTTC.